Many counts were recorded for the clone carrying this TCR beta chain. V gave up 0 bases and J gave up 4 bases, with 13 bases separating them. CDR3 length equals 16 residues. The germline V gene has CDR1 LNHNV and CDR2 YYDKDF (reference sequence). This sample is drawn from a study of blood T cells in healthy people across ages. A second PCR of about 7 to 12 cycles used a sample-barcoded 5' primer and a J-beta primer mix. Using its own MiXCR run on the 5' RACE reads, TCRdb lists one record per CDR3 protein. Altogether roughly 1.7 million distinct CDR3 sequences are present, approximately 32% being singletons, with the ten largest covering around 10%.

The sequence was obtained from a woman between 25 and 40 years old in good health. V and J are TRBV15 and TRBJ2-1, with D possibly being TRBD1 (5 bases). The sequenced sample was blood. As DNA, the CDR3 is TGTGCCACCAGCAGAGATGTGGGGCCCCCTTACAATGAGCAGTTCTTC. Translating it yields CATSRDVGPPYNEQFF.